Presented here are 10 T cell receptor beta chains from one specimen sequenced in a study of metastatic and nonmetastatic thyroid tumors. MiXCR was used by TCRdb to re-call the PCR reads. Of 15,000 to 20,000 clones listed, less than 35% are singletons. Thyroid surgery was preceded by no treatment in any patient. The sequencing sample was made of adjacent normal tissue. These receptors were collected from a female donor with papillary thyroid cancer or a benign thyroid nodule (not recorded which). Some clones in this sample may be carry-over from other donors' samples.

The sample holds a few counts of this clone. The chain joins TRBV6-5 to TRBJ2-7; D gene unclear. The CDR3 is 13 amino acids. Germline V CDR1 and CDR2: MNHEY, SVGAGI. Trimming left V 8 bases short and J 4 bases short, with 15 bases between. DNA for the CDR3: TGTGCCAGCGGTTTGAGCCTCGGTTACGAGCAGTACTTC. Amino acid sequence: CASGLSLGYEQYF.

This clone has just a few counts. The chain has TRBV27 and TRBJ2-1; the D gene is possibly TRBD2 (7 bases). The CDR3 runs 15 residues. Looked up from germline, CDR1 is MNHEY and CDR2 is SMNVEV (reference sequence). Trimming took 5 bases from V and 9 from J, leaving 20 bases between them. DNA for the CDR3: TGTGCCAGCAGTCTCGGGGCGGGGGCGGAACGTGAGCAGTTCTTC. Translation gives CASSLGAGAEREQFF.

The V call is TRBV28, the J call TRBJ1-2; TRBD1 matches at 9 bases. This CDR3 comprises 16 residues. Per the germline V gene, CDR1 is MDHEN and CDR2 is SYDVKM. Unmatched junction bases numbered 17, after V lost 10 bases and J lost 5 bases. This CDR3 is CAIPVGQGASGYGYTF. The CDR3 bases are TGTGCCATCCCCGTGGGACAGGGTGCCAGTGGGTATGGCTACACCTTC.

V usage is TRBV30 and J usage is TRBJ1-6, with D tentatively TRBD1 (6 bases). Germline assignment: CDR1 GTSNPN and CDR2 SVGIG (reference sequence). CDR3 size: 16 residues. V was cut by 5 bases and J by 0 bases, with 14 bases left in between. Written as DNA, the CDR3 is TGTGCCTGGCGCGGAGGGGGAATCTCCTATAATTCACCCCTCCACTTT. Residues: CAWRGGGISYNSPLHF.

The chain has TRBV6-1 and TRBJ2-1, with D uncertain. Trimming left V 8 bases short and J 0 bases short, with 11 bases between. This CDR3 is built from 14 residues. Germline loops: CDR1 MNHNS, CDR2 SASEGT. CDR3 DNA sequence: TGTGCCAGCGTCACGGCGAGCTCCTACAATGAGCAGTTCTTC. Translated, it gives CASVTASSYNEQFF.

There are a few counts of this clone. This chain joins TRBV11-2 and TRBJ1-6, with unresolved D. The V gene's germline CDR1 is SGHAT and CDR2 FQNNGV. The CDR3 contains 17 residues. The V end lost 3 bases, the J end lost 0 bases, and 12 bases lay between the germline ends. The CDR3 protein is CASSFLGQRSYNSPLHF. In DNA, the CDR3 is TGTGCCAGCAGCTTCCTCGGGCAGCGCTCCTATAATTCACCCCTCCACTTT.

This clone has a single count. The J gene is TRBJ2-7, the V gene TRBV11-2; 7 positions agree with TRBD2. Trimming took 5 bases from V and 3 from J; bases not matched to a gene: 10. CDR3 size: 15 residues. Germline values: CDR1 SGHAT, CDR2 FQNNGV. CDR3 region: CASSDGSGENYEQYF. The CDR3 coding sequence is TGTGCCAGCAGCGATGGGAGCGGGGAAAACTACGAGCAGTACTTC.

V gene TRBV27 combines with J gene TRBJ1-6; 8 bases match TRBD1. The CDR3 covers 16 residues. V lost 6 bases to trimming and J lost 10 bases; unmatched junction nucleotides: 14. Germline V gene sequence: CDR1 MNHEY, CDR2 SMNVEV (reference sequence). CDR3 sequence: CASRVRQGAGGSPLHF. DNA for the CDR3: TGTGCCAGCAGGGTCCGCCAGGGGGCAGGAGGGTCACCCCTCCACTTT.

The DNA for the CDR3 is TGTGCCAGCAGTTTAGTTGTCCACGAGCAGTACTTC. Its protein product is CASSLVVHEQYF. The chain joins TRBV12-3 or TRBV12-4 to TRBJ2-7; no clear D gene. CDR3 length equals 12 residues. V dropped 1 base and J dropped 5 bases, with 6 bases sitting between them.

The rearrangement joins TRBV5-1 to TRBJ2-3; TRBD1 aligns across 11 bases. This CDR3 comprises 15 residues. Trimming removed 5 bases from V and 6 bases from J; junction bases left unmatched: 8. CDR1 and CDR2 from the germline V gene are SGHRS and YFSETQ. CDR3 sequence: CASRRRTGGMDTQYF. As DNA, the CDR3 is TGCGCCAGCAGACGAAGGACAGGGGGCATGGATACGCAGTATTTT. Supplemented by reference TRBV5-1 and TRBJ2-3, the full variable domain reads KAGVTQTPRYLIKTRGQQVTLSCSPISGHRSVSWYQQTPGQGLQFLFEYFSETQRNKGNFPGRFSGRQFSNSRSEMNVSTLELGDSALYLCASRRRTGGMDTQYFGPGTRLTVL.